Listed below are T cell receptor beta chains from one sample, sequenced in a study of identical twins. Each CDR3 protein gets one entry after TCRdb re-called the 5' RACE reads with MiXCR. The sample lists some 460,000 distinct CDR3 sequences; approximately 15% were seen once. These records were also assigned to another study, of yellow fever vaccine responses in identical twins.

Sequencing was done on a sample of CD4+ T cells sorted from blood. These receptors were collected from a woman aged 18-29 years in good health. CDR3s include the opening cysteine and the closing phenylalanine or tryptophan. D genes are given only for firm matches. Clone size is given for some rows only: seen once, a few or many times, or a class if the clone is expanded.

J gene,clone size,V gene,D gene,CDR3 protein,CDR3 DNA
TRBJ2-2,few,TRBV27,TRBD1,CASSPLGTGGRTGELFF,TGTGCCAGCAGTCCCCTCGGGACAGGGGGCAGGACCGGGGAGCTGTTTTTT
TRBJ2-7,few,TRBV5-1,TRBD2,CASSVVAAGLYEQYF,TGCGCCAGCAGCGTAGTCGCAGCGGGGCTCTACGAGCAGTACTTC
TRBJ1-4,many,TRBV25-1,.,CASGGYVEKLFF,TGTGCCAGCGGGGGGTATGTGGAAAAACTGTTTTTT
TRBJ2-2,.,TRBV12-3/TRBV12-4,TRBD1,CASSPNRGDTGELFF,TGTGCCAGCAGCCCAAACAGGGGGGACACCGGGGAGCTGTTTTTT
TRBJ2-3,few,TRBV29-1,.,CSVEETRTDTQYF,TGCAGCGTTGAAGAGACAAGAACAGATACGCAGTATTTT
TRBJ2-2,few,TRBV6-5,TRBD2,CASSYLRAGDGTGELFF,TGTGCCAGCAGTTACCTGAGGGCGGGAGACGGCACCGGGGAGCTGTTTTTT
TRBJ2-3,few,TRBV11-2,TRBD2,CASSFFSLGLAGGRDTQYF,TGTGCCAGCAGCTTCTTTAGCCTCGGACTAGCGGGGGGGCGAGATACGCAGTATTTT
TRBJ2-7,many,TRBV12-3/TRBV12-4,TRBD1,CASTRGQGQVHEQYF,TGTGCCAGCACCAGGGGACAGGGACAGGTCCACGAGCAGTACTTC
TRBJ1-1,few,TRBV7-9,.,CASSYQGSPEAFF,TGTGCCAGCAGCTACCAGGGCTCGCCTGAAGCTTTCTTT
TRBJ2-7,.,TRBV20-1,.,CSARDPGNYEQYF,TGCAGTGCTAGAGACCCAGGCAACTACGAGCAGTACTTC
TRBJ2-5,few,TRBV4-1,.,CASSQPWTEETQYF,TGCGCCAGCAGCCAACCCTGGACTGAAGAGACCCAGTACTTC
TRBJ2-1,.,TRBV5-1,.,CASSLKSEQFF,TGCGCCAGCAGCTTGAAGAGTGAGCAGTTCTTC
TRBJ1-5,.,TRBV3-1,TRBD1,CASSQSGTGGRQPQHF,TGTGCCAGCAGCCAATCCGGGACAGGGGGCCGTCAGCCCCAGCATTTT
TRBJ2-7,.,TRBV7-9,.,CASSREGYEQYF,TGTGCCAGCAGCCGCGAGGGCTACGAGCAGTACTTC
TRBJ2-1,few,TRBV10-3,.,CAISVTLEGEQFF,TGTGCCATCAGTGTAACTCTGGAGGGTGAGCAGTTCTTC
TRBJ2-5,.,TRBV12-3/TRBV12-4,.,CASSFLSGGQETQYF,TGTGCCAGCAGTTTCCTCTCCGGGGGCCAAGAGACCCAGTACTTC
TRBJ2-3,many,TRBV12-3/TRBV12-4,.,CASTVDTDTQYF,TGTGCCAGCACCGTGGACACAGATACGCAGTATTTT
TRBJ2-7,few,TRBV24-1,.,CATSDLGGSDEQYF,TGTGCCACCAGTGATTTAGGGGGTTCGGACGAGCAGTACTTC
TRBJ2-7,.,TRBV20-1,.,CSAGGGGLVYEQYF,TGCAGTGCTGGAGGGGGGGGACTCGTCTACGAGCAGTACTTC
TRBJ2-5,few,TRBV18,.,CASSPLTHRAYQETQYF,TGTGCCAGCTCACCACTCACCCACAGGGCGTACCAAGAGACCCAGTACTTC
TRBJ2-7,.,TRBV28,.,CASTLRRGGRYEQYF,TGTGCCAGCACCCTCCGGAGGGGGGGGCGTTACGAGCAGTACTTC
TRBJ2-1,many,TRBV24-1,TRBD1,CATSDPGQGDNEQFF,TGTGCCACCAGTGACCCGGGACAGGGTGACAATGAGCAGTTCTTC
TRBJ2-3,.,TRBV24-1,.,CATGAGTDTQYF,TGTGCCACCGGTGCGGGGACAGATACGCAGTATTTT
TRBJ1-5,.,TRBV12-3/TRBV12-4,.,CASSARINQPQHF,TGTGCCAGCAGTGCCCGGATCAATCAGCCCCAGCATTTT
TRBJ2-5,.,TRBV2,.,CASSPGPYQETQYF,TGTGCCAGCAGCCCTGGGCCTTACCAAGAGACCCAGTACTTC
TRBJ2-5,.,TRBV4-3,.,CASSQEEGGVGQETQYF,TGCGCCAGCAGCCAAGAGGAGGGGGGAGTTGGGCAAGAGACCCAGTACTTC
TRBJ2-5,few,TRBV2,.,CASSYNNQETQYF,TGTGCCAGCAGTTACAACAACCAAGAGACCCAGTACTTC
TRBJ1-6,few,TRBV7-9,TRBD1,CASSYWATGGNSPLHF,TGTGCCAGCAGCTACTGGGCGACAGGGGGCAATTCACCCCTCCACTTT
TRBJ1-5,.,TRBV7-2,.,CASSFKLGQPQHF,TGTGCCAGCAGCTTTAAGCTGGGGCAGCCCCAGCATTTT
TRBJ2-1,.,TRBV27,TRBD1,CASSPGTGGENEQFF,TGTGCCAGCAGTCCCGGGACAGGGGGCGAAAATGAGCAGTTCTTC
TRBJ1-2,.,TRBV2,.,CASSDPGWGVNYGYTF,TGTGCCAGCAGTGACCCAGGGTGGGGAGTCAACTATGGCTACACCTTC
TRBJ2-2,few,TRBV20-1,.,CSARDQGGAGELFF,TGCAGTGCTAGAGATCAGGGTGGAGCCGGGGAGCTGTTTTTT
TRBJ2-1,.,TRBV6-5,.,CASSYWGTNNEQFF,TGTGCCAGCAGTTACTGGGGGACAAACAATGAGCAGTTCTTC
TRBJ2-1,once,TRBV6-1,.,CASSPPGETNEQFF,TGTGCCAGCAGTCCGCCGGGGGAGACCAATGAGCAGTTCTTC
TRBJ2-1,.,TRBV12-3/TRBV12-4,.,CASSYNYNEQFF,TGTGCCAGCAGTTACAATTACAATGAGCAGTTCTTC
TRBJ2-4,few,TRBV29-1,TRBD1,CSVLPITGGIQYF,TGCAGCGTCCTCCCGATAACAGGGGGCATTCAGTACTTC
TRBJ2-5,.,TRBV20-1,.,CSALGEQTQYF,TGCAGTGCTTTAGGGGAGCAGACCCAGTACTTC
TRBJ2-7,few,TRBV20-1,.,CSATDGYEQYF,TGCAGTGCTACGGACGGGTACGAGCAGTACTTC
TRBJ2-2,many,TRBV10-3,.,CATNREGTGELFF,TGTGCCACAAACAGGGAAGGGACCGGGGAGCTGTTTTTT
TRBJ2-1,.,TRBV12-3/TRBV12-4,TRBD2,CASSLRGLARGNEQFF,TGTGCCAGCAGTTTGAGAGGACTAGCGCGCGGCAATGAGCAGTTCTTC
TRBJ2-1,.,TRBV6-5,.,CASSYRRGNEQFF,TGTGCCAGCAGTTATCGGAGGGGCAATGAGCAGTTCTTC
TRBJ2-1,.,TRBV5-6,TRBD1,CASSAIRGPEQFF,TGTGCCAGCAGCGCCATTAGGGGGCCTGAGCAGTTCTTC
TRBJ1-6,many,TRBV5-6,.,CASSRRGDANSPLHF,TGTGCCAGCAGCCGGCGGGGTGACGCGAATTCACCCCTCCACTTT